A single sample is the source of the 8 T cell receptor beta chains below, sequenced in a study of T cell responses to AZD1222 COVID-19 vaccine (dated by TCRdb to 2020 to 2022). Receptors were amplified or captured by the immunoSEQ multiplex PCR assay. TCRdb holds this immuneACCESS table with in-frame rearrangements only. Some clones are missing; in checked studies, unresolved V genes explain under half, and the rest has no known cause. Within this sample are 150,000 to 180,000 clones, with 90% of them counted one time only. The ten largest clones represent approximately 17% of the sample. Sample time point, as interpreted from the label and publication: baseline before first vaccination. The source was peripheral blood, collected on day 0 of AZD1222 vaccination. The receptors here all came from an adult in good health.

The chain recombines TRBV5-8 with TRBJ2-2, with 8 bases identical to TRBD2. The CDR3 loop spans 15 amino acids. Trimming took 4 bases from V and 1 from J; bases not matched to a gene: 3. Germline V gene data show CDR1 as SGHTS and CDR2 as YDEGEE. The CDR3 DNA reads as TGTGCCAGCAGCGGGACTAGTGTGAACACCGGGGAGCTGTTTTTT. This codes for CASSGTSVNTGELFF.

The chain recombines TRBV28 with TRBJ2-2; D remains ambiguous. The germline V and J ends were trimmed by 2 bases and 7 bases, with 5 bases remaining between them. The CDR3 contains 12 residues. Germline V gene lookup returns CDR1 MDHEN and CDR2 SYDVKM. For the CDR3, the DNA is TGTGCCAGCAGTTTAACCGTCGGGGAGCTGTTTTTT. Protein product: CASSLTVGELFF.

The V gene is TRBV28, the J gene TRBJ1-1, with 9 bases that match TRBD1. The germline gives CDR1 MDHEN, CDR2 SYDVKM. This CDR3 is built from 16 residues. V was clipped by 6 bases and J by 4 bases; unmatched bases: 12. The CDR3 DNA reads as TGTGCCAGCAGCTTTCTCCCACAGGGGGCGGCCACTGAAGCTTTCTTT. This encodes CASSFLPQGAATEAFF.

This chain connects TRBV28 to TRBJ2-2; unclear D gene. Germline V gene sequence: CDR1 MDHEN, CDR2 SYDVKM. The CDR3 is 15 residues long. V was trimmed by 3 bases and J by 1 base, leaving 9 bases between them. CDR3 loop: CASSFSTGNTGELFF. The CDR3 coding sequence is TGTGCCAGCAGTTTCTCGACGGGGAACACCGGGGAGCTGTTTTTT. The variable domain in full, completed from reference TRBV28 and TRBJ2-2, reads DVKVTQSSRYLVKRTGEKVFLECVQDMDHENMFWYRQDPGLGLRLIYFSYDVKMKEKGDIPEGYSVSREKKERFSLILESASTNQTSMYLCASSFSTGNTGELFFGEGSRLTVL.

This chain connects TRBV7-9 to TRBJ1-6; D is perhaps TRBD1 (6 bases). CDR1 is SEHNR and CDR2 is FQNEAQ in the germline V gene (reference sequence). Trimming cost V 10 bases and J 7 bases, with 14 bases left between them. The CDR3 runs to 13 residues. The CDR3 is CATGGVGNSPLHF. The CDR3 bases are TGTGCCACCGGGGGCGTTGGGAATTCACCCCTCCACTTT.

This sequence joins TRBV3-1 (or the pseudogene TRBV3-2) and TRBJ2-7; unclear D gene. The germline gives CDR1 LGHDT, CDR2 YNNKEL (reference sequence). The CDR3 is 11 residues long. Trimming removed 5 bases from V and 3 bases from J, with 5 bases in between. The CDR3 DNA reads TGTGCCAGCAGCTTCCACTACGAGCAGTACTTC. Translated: CASSFHYEQYF.

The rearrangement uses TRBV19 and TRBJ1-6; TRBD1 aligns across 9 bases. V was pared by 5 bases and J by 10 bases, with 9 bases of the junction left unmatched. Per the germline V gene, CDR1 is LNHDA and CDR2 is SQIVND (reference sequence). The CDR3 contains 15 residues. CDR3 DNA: TGTGCCAGTAGTCCCCGGGACAGGGATGGGTCACCCCTCCACTTT. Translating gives CASSPRDRDGSPLHF. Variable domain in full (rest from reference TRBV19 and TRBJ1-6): DGGITQSPKYLFRKEGQNVTLSCEQNLNHDAMYWYRQDPGQGLRLIYYSQIVNDFQKGDIAEGYSVSREKKESFPLTVTSAQKNPTAFYLCASSPRDRDGSPLHFGNGTRLTVT.

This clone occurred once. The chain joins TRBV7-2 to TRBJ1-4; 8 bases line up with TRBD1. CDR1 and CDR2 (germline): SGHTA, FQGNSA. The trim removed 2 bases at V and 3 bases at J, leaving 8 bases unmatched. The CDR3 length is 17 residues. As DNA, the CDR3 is TGTGCCAGCAGCTTACAGCCAGGGGGCTCGGCTAATGAAAAACTGTTTTTT. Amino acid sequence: CASSLQPGGSANEKLFF.